These 9 T cell receptor beta chains originate from one sample sequenced in a study of T cell repertoires in cytomegalovirus infection (dated by TCRdb to the late 2010s). TCRdb names Illumina HiSeq 1500 as the instrument used. TCRdb ran its own pipeline on the public reads, namely fastp trimming at Q25 and MiXCR clone calling, and kept in-frame beta chains. Entries that share a CDR3 protein sequence are merged under the most common genes and DNA. The sample has roughly 640,000 distinct CDR3 sequences on record, 20% to 25% of them singletons. The ten most abundant clones make up approximately 8.2% of the sample. Sequencing was performed on CD8+ T cells from PBMCs. These TCRs come from a human donor in good health (CMV status not recorded). Some clones in this sample may be carry-over from other donors' samples.

The chain recombines TRBV7-9 with TRBJ2-5; maybe TRBD1 (5 bases). V was clipped by 4 bases and J by 0 bases, with 9 bases between them. The CDR3 is made up of 14 amino acids. The V gene's germline CDR1 is SEHNR and CDR2 FQNEAQ (reference sequence). CDR3 region: CASSSQGYQETQYF. The CDR3 DNA is TGTGCCAGCAGCTCTCAGGGATACCAAGAGACCCAGTACTTC.

There are many counts of this clonotype. This sequence joins TRBV20-1 and TRBJ2-5; D is perhaps TRBD2 (6 bases). The CDR3 runs 14 residues. Germline CDR1 DFQATT, CDR2 SNEGSKA (reference sequence). The V gene lost 3 bases and the J gene lost 1 base, with 12 bases spanning the gap. The CDR3 sequence is CSARLRDSQETQYF. DNA for the CDR3: TGCAGTGCTAGGCTCCGGGACTCCCAAGAGACCCAGTACTTC.

This clonotype was counted a few times. V gene TRBV7-9 combines with J gene TRBJ2-7; 7 bases match TRBD1. Losses at the gene ends were 3 bases for V and 7 bases for J; bases not matched to a gene: 3. This CDR3 is 12 amino acids long. Germline CDR1 SEHNR, CDR2 FQNEAQ (reference sequence). CDR3 nucleotides: TGTGCCAGCAGCTTGGGACAGACAGAGCAGTACGTC. Translated, it gives CASSLGQTEQYV.

This clonotype showed up just a few times. The genes are TRBV6-2 or TRBV6-3 and TRBJ2-5; possible D gene TRBD2, 5 bases. The CDR3 is 12 residues long. Looked up from germline, CDR1 is MNHEY and CDR2 is SVGEGT. V dropped 10 bases and J dropped 3 bases, with 12 bases sitting between them. CDR3 coding DNA: TGTGCCACCGGACTTTCTGAAGAGACCCAGTACTTC. Its translation: CATGLSEETQYF.

V gene TRBV12-3 or TRBV12-4 combines with J gene TRBJ1-4, with TRBD1 as a possible D gene (6 bases). CDR3 size: 14 residues. Trimming removed 8 bases from V and 7 bases from J, with 17 bases in between. CDR3 sequence: CASCLGGRGEKLFF. The DNA of the CDR3 is TGTGCCAGCTGCCTTGGGGGCCGGGGTGAAAAACTGTTTTTT.

V gene TRBV28 combines with J gene TRBJ1-6; tentative D call: TRBD1 (6 bases). This CDR3 contains 14 residues. V lost 3 bases and J 7 bases, leaving 10 bases between the germline ends. CDR1 is MDHEN and CDR2 is SYDVKM in the germline V gene. The CDR3 region is CASSFRGRNSPLHF. In DNA, the CDR3 is TGTGCCAGCAGTTTTCGGGGGCGGAATTCACCCCTCCACTTT.

This clonotype was found a few times. The genes are TRBV6-5 and TRBJ1-5, with D perhaps TRBD1 (5 bases). CDR3 size: 13 residues. CDR1 is MNHEY and CDR2 is SVGAGI in the germline V gene. Trimming shortened V by 5 bases and J by 4 bases, and 9 bases separated the two germline ends. CDR3: CASSETVNQPQHF. In nucleotides, the CDR3 is TGTGCCAGCAGTGAGACAGTTAATCAGCCCCAGCATTTT.

This clonotype was observed a handful of times. V is TRBV14 and J is TRBJ1-6; D perhaps matches TRBD1 (5 bases). This CDR3 spans 16 amino acids. Germline V gene sequence: CDR1 SGHDN, CDR2 FVKESK. Trimming left V 0 bases short and J 9 bases short, with 15 bases between. The CDR3 DNA reads as TGTGCCAGCAGCCAAGATTCAGGGCTGTTCGGTTCACCCCTCCACTTT. Its protein product is CASSQDSGLFGSPLHF.

The count of this clonotype is one. V gene TRBV20-1 combines with J gene TRBJ1-5; no clear D gene. CDR1 DFQATT and CDR2 SNEGSKA come from the germline V gene (reference sequence). V was pared by 5 bases and J by 3 bases, with 14 bases between. The CDR3 is made up of 14 amino acids. The CDR3 DNA reads TGCAGTGCTGAGACAACCAATTCCAATCAGCCCCAGCATTTT. It encodes CSAETTNSNQPQHF.